This T cell receptor beta chain was captured by sequencing in a study of blood T cell repertoires in COVID-19. Study at large: Sources were T cells, B-cell-depleted T cells, or PBMCs; the material itself was cDNA or gDNA.

Per the authors' pipeline: Amplification of reference gene primers provided the estimated nucleated cell counts. Data came from immunoSEQ multiplex PCR; TCRdb stores just in-frame clones and leaves some out. V and J calls and clone size are those listed in that table; D and trimming were worked out from the DNA. This sample carries approximately 41,000 clones, approximately 80% of them seen once, and the ten largest clones take around 40%. J gave up 5 bases and V 2 bases, and 5 bases lay outside the gene matches. This CDR3 region has 14 residues. Germline V gene lookup returns CDR1 SEHNR and CDR2 FQNEAQ (reference sequence).

V and J are TRBV7-9 and TRBJ1-1; TRBD1 matches at 7 bases. This sequence originates from a woman older than 75 with acute or convalescent COVID-19. The sample consisted of peripheral blood. The CDR3 nucleotides are TGTGCCAGCAGCTTACGACAGGGCGGAACTGAAGCTTTCTTT. Translation gives CASSLRQGGTEAFF.